The text below deals with one T cell receptor beta chain. Its antigen is undetermined. This entry comes from a study of cytomegalovirus exposure and HLA in healthy donors. CDR1 is MNHEY, CDR2 SVGAGI, per germline. V was clipped by 0 bases and J by 4 bases, with 4 bases between them. The CDR3 extends over 13 amino acids. PCR primers comprised 60 Vbeta and 13 Jbeta primers. Using immunoSEQ multiplex PCR, the repertoire was profiled, and TCRdb retains in-frame clones only, with some absent. The table for this sample gives 100,000 to 150,000 clones. The study's findings and limits: Among TCR beta chains of equal frequency, HLA-associated ones were more clonally expanded in a later analysis. Reportedly, a later analysis found an Asian-associated ancestry cluster had fewer N-insertions than the approximately 700-donor mean. Looking again later, the authors saw that most CMV-associated TCR beta chains seemed HLA-restricted.

The clonotype comes from a woman aged 40 to 55 in good health and CMV-seropositive. The specimen was PBMCs. The chain uses TRBV6-5 and TRBJ1-5, with D hard to call. CDR3 bases: TGTGCCAGCAGTTACTCCATGAATCAGCCCCAGCATTTT. Its translation: CASSYSMNQPQHF.